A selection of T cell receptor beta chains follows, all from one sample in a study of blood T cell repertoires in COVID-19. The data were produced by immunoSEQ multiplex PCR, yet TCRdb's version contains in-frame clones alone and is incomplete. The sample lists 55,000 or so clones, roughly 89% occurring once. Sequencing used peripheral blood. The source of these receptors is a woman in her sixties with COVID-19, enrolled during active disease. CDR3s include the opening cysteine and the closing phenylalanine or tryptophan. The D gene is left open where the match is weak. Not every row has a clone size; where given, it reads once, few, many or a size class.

CDR3nt: TGTGCCAGCAGCCGCGGGAGAGGAGGCTACAATGAGCAGTTCTTC; CDR3aa: CASSRGRGGYNEQFF; v_gene: TRBV7-8; d_gene: TRBD2; abundance: NA; j_gene: TRBJ2-1
CDR3nt: TGTGCCAGTAGTAGGACCCTAGCGGGAGGGCCAATTGTATACAATGAGCAGTTCTTC; CDR3aa: CASSRTLAGGPIVYNEQFF; v_gene: TRBV19; d_gene: TRBD2; abundance: NA; j_gene: TRBJ2-1
CDR3nt: TGTGCCAGCAGTTCCCGGACAGGGAGAAGCACAGATACGCAGTATTTT; CDR3aa: CASSSRTGRSTDTQYF; v_gene: TRBV6-5; d_gene: TRBD1; abundance: NA; j_gene: TRBJ2-3
CDR3nt: TGTGCTAGTGGTTTGGCGACAGGGGCTTCCAATCAGCCCCAGCATTTT; CDR3aa: CASGLATGASNQPQHF; v_gene: TRBV12-5; d_gene: TRBD1; abundance: NA; j_gene: TRBJ1-5
CDR3nt: TGTGCCAGCGAGAGCTCCTACGAGCAGTACTTC; CDR3aa: CASESSYEQYF; v_gene: TRBV6-5; d_gene: NA; abundance: NA; j_gene: TRBJ2-7
CDR3nt: TGTGCCAGCAGCTTACATAGCAATCAGCCCCAGCATTTT; CDR3aa: CASSLHSNQPQHF; v_gene: TRBV7-9; d_gene: NA; abundance: NA; j_gene: TRBJ1-5
CDR3nt: TGTGCCAGTACCATGACTAGCGGAGCGAACACCGGGGAGCTGTTTTTT; CDR3aa: CASTMTSGANTGELFF; v_gene: TRBV19; d_gene: TRBD2; abundance: NA; j_gene: TRBJ2-2
CDR3nt: TGCGCCAGCAGTCGCTCCTCTAGCGGGGCCAATGAGCAGTTCTTC; CDR3aa: CASSRSSSGANEQFF; v_gene: TRBV10-2; d_gene: TRBD2; abundance: NA; j_gene: TRBJ2-1
CDR3nt: TGTGCCAGCAGCCTCGAAAGAGGGGGGGATACCGGGGAGCTGTTTTTT; CDR3aa: CASSLERGGDTGELFF; v_gene: TRBV14; d_gene: NA; abundance: once; j_gene: TRBJ2-2
CDR3nt: TGCAGCGTTGATTTTCGAGCGGGAGTGGGGAGTGAGCAGTTCTTC; CDR3aa: CSVDFRAGVGSEQFF; v_gene: TRBV29-1; d_gene: TRBD2; abundance: NA; j_gene: TRBJ2-1
CDR3nt: TGTGCCAGTAGGGGACAGGCGGGCACTGAAGCTTTCTTT; CDR3aa: CASRGQAGTEAFF; v_gene: TRBV6-5; d_gene: TRBD1; abundance: NA; j_gene: TRBJ1-1
CDR3nt: TGCAGCGCTCAGACCGACAGCAACACTGAAGCTTTCTTT; CDR3aa: CSAQTDSNTEAFF; v_gene: TRBV29-1; d_gene: NA; abundance: once; j_gene: TRBJ1-1
CDR3nt: TGTGCCAGCAGTTTTTCAGGGTATGGCTACACCTTC; CDR3aa: CASSFSGYGYTF; v_gene: TRBV12-3/TRBV12-4; d_gene: NA; abundance: NA; j_gene: TRBJ1-2
CDR3nt: TGTGCCAGCGGGAGGAGCGGGACAGGGACCTACGAGCAGTACTTC; CDR3aa: CASGRSGTGTYEQYF; v_gene: TRBV6-5; d_gene: TRBD1; abundance: NA; j_gene: TRBJ2-7
CDR3nt: TGTGCCAGCAGGCCTGGTGGCGGGGGCACCTGGGAGCTGTTTTTT; CDR3aa: CASRPGGGGTWELFF; v_gene: TRBV27; d_gene: NA; abundance: once; j_gene: TRBJ2-2
CDR3nt: TGTGCCAACAGGGTGACTAGCGGGAGGGTCTACGAGCAGTACTTC; CDR3aa: CANRVTSGRVYEQYF; v_gene: TRBV28; d_gene: TRBD2; abundance: NA; j_gene: TRBJ2-7
CDR3nt: TGTGCCAGCAGCGCCGGGGACAGGAGCACAGATACGCAGTATTTT; CDR3aa: CASSAGDRSTDTQYF; v_gene: TRBV9; d_gene: TRBD1; abundance: NA; j_gene: TRBJ2-3
CDR3nt: TGTGCCAGTAGTGCAGGGGGTAGAATGAACACTGAAGCTTTCTTT; CDR3aa: CASSAGGRMNTEAFF; v_gene: TRBV19; d_gene: TRBD1; abundance: NA; j_gene: TRBJ1-1
CDR3nt: TGTGCCAGCAGCCCCGTGCAGCGCGGGGCCAACGTCCTGACTTTC; CDR3aa: CASSPVQRGANVLTF; v_gene: TRBV28; d_gene: NA; abundance: NA; j_gene: TRBJ2-6
CDR3nt: TGTGCCAGCAGTCCTACAGGGAACCGGCGTGAGCAGTTCTTC; CDR3aa: CASSPTGNRREQFF; v_gene: TRBV11-2; d_gene: NA; abundance: once; j_gene: TRBJ2-1
CDR3nt: TGCAGTGCTAGTCCTAGCGCCTACAATGAGCAGTTCTTC; CDR3aa: CSASPSAYNEQFF; v_gene: TRBV20-1; d_gene: NA; abundance: NA; j_gene: TRBJ2-1
CDR3nt: TGCGCCAGCAGCTTGAGTGACACACGTTATAATTCACCCCTCCACTTT; CDR3aa: CASSLSDTRYNSPLHF; v_gene: TRBV5-1; d_gene: NA; abundance: NA; j_gene: TRBJ1-6
CDR3nt: TGTGCCAGCAGTTACACCGACAGACGTAGGGGCTACACCTTC; CDR3aa: CASSYTDRRRGYTF; v_gene: TRBV6-6; d_gene: NA; abundance: NA; j_gene: TRBJ1-2
CDR3nt: TGTGCCAGCAGACCCAGGACAGGGGCGATTTCACCCCTCCACTTT; CDR3aa: CASRPRTGAISPLHF; v_gene: TRBV6-5; d_gene: TRBD1; abundance: NA; j_gene: TRBJ1-6
CDR3nt: TGTGCCAGCAGTTTTTGGGGGACAGGGGGGGGACTCACTGAAGCTTTCTTT; CDR3aa: CASSFWGTGGGLTEAFF; v_gene: TRBV27; d_gene: TRBD1; abundance: NA; j_gene: TRBJ1-1
CDR3nt: TGTGCCTGGAGTGTACTTGCGGGGGGCGAGCAGTACTTC; CDR3aa: CAWSVLAGGEQYF; v_gene: TRBV30; d_gene: TRBD2; abundance: NA; j_gene: TRBJ2-7
CDR3nt: TGTGCCAGCAGTTACTTTAAGCACACTGAAGCTTTCTTT; CDR3aa: CASSYFKHTEAFF; v_gene: TRBV6-5; d_gene: NA; abundance: NA; j_gene: TRBJ1-1
CDR3nt: TGTGCCAGCAGTATACAGGGGGCAGGGAGTTCACCCCTCCACTTT; CDR3aa: CASSIQGAGSSPLHF; v_gene: TRBV6-4; d_gene: TRBD1; abundance: NA; j_gene: TRBJ1-6
CDR3nt: TGTGCCAGCAGCTTGACTTCGGCTATAGCTGAGCAGTTCTTC; CDR3aa: CASSLTSAIAEQFF; v_gene: TRBV7-9; d_gene: NA; abundance: NA; j_gene: TRBJ2-1
CDR3nt: TGTGCCAGCAGTTTATATAGGGGGCGTCACGAAAAACTGTTTTTT; CDR3aa: CASSLYRGRHEKLFF; v_gene: TRBV27; d_gene: TRBD1; abundance: NA; j_gene: TRBJ1-4
CDR3nt: TGCGCCAGCAGCCTGGGGGCCCAGGGTTCGGGCGAGCAGTACTTC; CDR3aa: CASSLGAQGSGEQYF; v_gene: TRBV5-1; d_gene: NA; abundance: NA; j_gene: TRBJ2-7
CDR3nt: TGTGCCTGGAGTCCCGCGACAGGGCTATACAATGAGCAGTTCTTC; CDR3aa: CAWSPATGLYNEQFF; v_gene: TRBV30; d_gene: TRBD1; abundance: NA; j_gene: TRBJ2-1
CDR3nt: TGTGCCAGCAGCTTAGCCGGGACAGCTTATAGCAATCAGCCCCAGCATTTT; CDR3aa: CASSLAGTAYSNQPQHF; v_gene: TRBV7-9; d_gene: TRBD1; abundance: few; j_gene: TRBJ1-5
CDR3nt: TGTGCCAGCAGCCAGGTGACTTTGGCGAGCTCCTACGAGCAGTACTTC; CDR3aa: CASSQVTLASSYEQYF; v_gene: TRBV4-2; d_gene: NA; abundance: NA; j_gene: TRBJ2-7
CDR3nt: TGTGCCAGCAGTGAATTGCGGAAGAACACTGAAGCTTTCTTT; CDR3aa: CASSELRKNTEAFF; v_gene: TRBV2; d_gene: NA; abundance: NA; j_gene: TRBJ1-1
CDR3nt: TGTGCCAGCTTCTTAGCGGGACGAGGCCATGAGCAGTTCTTC; CDR3aa: CASFLAGRGHEQFF; v_gene: TRBV27; d_gene: TRBD2; abundance: NA; j_gene: TRBJ2-1
CDR3nt: TGTGCCAGTAGTTTGTCTAGCGGGAGGACTAGTGGGGAGCTGTTTTTT; CDR3aa: CASSLSSGRTSGELFF; v_gene: TRBV19; d_gene: TRBD2; abundance: NA; j_gene: TRBJ2-2
CDR3nt: TGTGCCAGCAGCCCCGGACTAGCGGGGATCTACAATGAGCAGTTCTTC; CDR3aa: CASSPGLAGIYNEQFF; v_gene: TRBV7-9; d_gene: TRBD2; abundance: NA; j_gene: TRBJ2-1